Listed below are T cell receptor beta chains from one sample, sequenced in a study of B cell selection in AIRE deficiency. Clones were sequenced by immunoSEQ multiplex PCR, and TCRdb holds only the in-frame ones, with some missing. The sample lists about 18,000 clones, about 93% occurring once. The sequenced sample was CD4+CD25+ Tregs sorted from PBMCs. The source is a human donor in good health. The CDR3 runs from the conserved cysteine through the conserved F or W. A D gene is named only where the DNA matches it firmly. For some rows the clone size is stated as once, few or many, or as a class when expanded; others skip it.

size,V,J,D,DNA,CDR3
.,TRBV27,TRBJ1-5,.,TGTGCCAGCAAAGGAGACCATAGCAATCAGCCCCAGCATTTT,CASKGDHSNQPQHF
.,TRBV5-1,TRBJ1-2,.,TGCGCCAGCAGCCCGACAGCTAACTATGGCTACACCTTC,CASSPTANYGYTF
.,TRBV18,TRBJ2-1,TRBD1,TGTGCCAGCTCCCCTCTGGCTTTGGGGACAGGGTACACCAATGAGCAGTTCTTC,CASSPLALGTGYTNEQFF
.,TRBV7-3,TRBJ2-1,.,TGTGCCAGCAGCTCCCACCCCGACGGTTACAATGAGCAGTTCTTC,CASSSHPDGYNEQFF
.,TRBV2,TRBJ1-1,.,TGTGCCAGCAGTGTGGGGCCAACTAACACTGAAGCTTTCTTT,CASSVGPTNTEAFF
.,TRBV11-3,TRBJ2-4,.,TGTGCCAGCAAAAAACAGGGAAAGGACATTCAGTACTTC,CASKKQGKDIQYF
.,TRBV18,TRBJ1-2,.,TGTGCCAGCTCACCTCTTAGGACAGAGGTCTATGGCTACACCTTC,CASSPLRTEVYGYTF
.,TRBV5-5,TRBJ1-2,.,TGTGCCAGCAGCCTCCACTACAGGGCTCACTATGGCTACACCTTC,CASSLHYRAHYGYTF
.,TRBV10-3,TRBJ1-1,.,TGTGCCATCAGTGAGCACAGCATGAACACTGAAGCTTTCTTT,CAISEHSMNTEAFF
.,TRBV19,TRBJ2-1,TRBD1,TGTGCCAGTAGGAGGGCCGGGACAGACAATGAGCAGTTCTTC,CASRRAGTDNEQFF
.,TRBV19,TRBJ2-7,.,TGTGCCAGTAGGCCACGGGACACCATCTCCTACGAGCAGTACTTC,CASRPRDTISYEQYF
.,TRBV7-2,TRBJ1-2,.,TGTGCCAGCAGGCGAACAGGGAACTATGGCTACACCTTC,CASRRTGNYGYTF
.,TRBV5-1,TRBJ2-3,TRBD2,TGCGCCAGCAGCTTAATAGCGGGAGGGACTAGCACAGATACGCAGTATTTT,CASSLIAGGTSTDTQYF
.,TRBV19,TRBJ2-6,TRBD1,TGTGCCAGTAGCAGAGACAGGGGGGATACTGGGGCCAACGTCCTGACTTTC,CASSRDRGDTGANVLTF
once,TRBV27,TRBJ1-6,.,TGTGCCAGCAGTTTAGTTCCGTCCCGAGGGAATTCACCCCTCCACTTT,CASSLVPSRGNSPLHF
.,TRBV11-2,TRBJ2-1,.,TGTGCCAGCAGCTCCCCGGGGCCGTTACACGATGAGCAGTTCTTC,CASSSPGPLHDEQFF
.,TRBV1,TRBJ1-2,.,TGCACCAGCAGCTCCATTGTGCGAAAGACCTATGGCTACACCTTC,CTSSSIVRKTYGYTF
.,TRBV5-8,TRBJ1-4,.,TGTGCCAGCAGACAAAAAAGAAGGGGGAAAGTTGATGAAAAACTGTTTTTT,CASRQKRRGKVDEKLFF
once,TRBV27,TRBJ1-2,TRBD1,TGTGCCAGTGGGACAGGGTGGTCTTATGGCTACACCTTC,CASGTGWSYGYTF
.,TRBV5-6,TRBJ2-7,.,TGTGCCAGCAGCTTCTCAGGGAGTGTTGAGTACGAGCAGTACTTC,CASSFSGSVEYEQYF
.,TRBV5-4,TRBJ2-7,TRBD1,TGTGCCAGCAGCCCTCACAGGGGATACGAGCAGTACTTC,CASSPHRGYEQYF
.,TRBV23-1,TRBJ2-7,.,TGCGCCAGCAGTCAATCGCGGCGACTAGGAAAGGGGGACTACGAGCAGTACTTC,CASSQSRRLGKGDYEQYF
.,TRBV5-1,TRBJ1-2,.,TGCGCCAGCAGCTCGCGCCCGGAAGGGGGCTACACCTTC,CASSSRPEGGYTF
.,TRBV6-6,TRBJ2-2,.,TGTGCCAGCTCCCGGGCACAGGACACCGGGGAGCTGTTTTTT,CASSRAQDTGELFF
.,TRBV10-3,TRBJ1-5,.,TGTGCCATCAGTGATAGCAATCAGCCCCAGCATTTT,CAISDSNQPQHF
.,TRBV5-5,TRBJ2-7,TRBD1,TGTGCCAGCAGCTGGCCTGGGGACAGGGGGCGGTACGAGCAGTACTTC,CASSWPGDRGRYEQYF
.,TRBV5-1,TRBJ2-3,.,TGCGCCAGCAGCTTGGGCGTTGGCGGTATATACGCGCAGTATTTT,CASSLGVGGIYAQYF
.,TRBV30,TRBJ1-6,.,TGTGCCTGGGGTCTGGGGGGCGCCTATAATTCACCCCTCCACTTT,CAWGLGGAYNSPLHF
.,TRBV15,TRBJ1-2,TRBD1,TGTGCCACCAGCAGAGGGAGCGGACAGGGGGCCTATGGCTACACCTTC,CATSRGSGQGAYGYTF
.,TRBV2,TRBJ1-5,.,TGTGCCAGCAGTGAGGGCAGGGCGAGCAATCAGCCCCAGCATTTT,CASSEGRASNQPQHF
.,TRBV5-4,TRBJ2-4,TRBD2,TGTGCCAGCAGCACAGCAGCGGGAGGCCATAACATTCAGTACTTC,CASSTAAGGHNIQYF
.,TRBV13,TRBJ2-2,TRBD2,TGTGCCAGCAGCCTTTTTCTCATCTACGGGGGGGCGCGGGAGCTGTTTTTT,CASSLFLIYGGARELFF
few,TRBV9,TRBJ2-3,TRBD2,TGTGCCAGCAGCGTAGCAGCCGGGACTACCACAGATACGCAGTATTTT,CASSVAAGTTTDTQYF
.,TRBV5-6,TRBJ1-1,TRBD1,TGTGCCAGCAGCTTGGCGGAGGACAGGGCCTCCCAGGCTTTCTTT,CASSLAEDRASQAFF
few,TRBV20-1,TRBJ1-1,.,TGCAGTGCTGACGAAGCTTTCTTT,CSADEAFF
.,TRBV18,TRBJ2-1,.,TGTGCCAGCTCAATGAAGCCGTGGTCCGATGAGCAGTTCTTC,CASSMKPWSDEQFF